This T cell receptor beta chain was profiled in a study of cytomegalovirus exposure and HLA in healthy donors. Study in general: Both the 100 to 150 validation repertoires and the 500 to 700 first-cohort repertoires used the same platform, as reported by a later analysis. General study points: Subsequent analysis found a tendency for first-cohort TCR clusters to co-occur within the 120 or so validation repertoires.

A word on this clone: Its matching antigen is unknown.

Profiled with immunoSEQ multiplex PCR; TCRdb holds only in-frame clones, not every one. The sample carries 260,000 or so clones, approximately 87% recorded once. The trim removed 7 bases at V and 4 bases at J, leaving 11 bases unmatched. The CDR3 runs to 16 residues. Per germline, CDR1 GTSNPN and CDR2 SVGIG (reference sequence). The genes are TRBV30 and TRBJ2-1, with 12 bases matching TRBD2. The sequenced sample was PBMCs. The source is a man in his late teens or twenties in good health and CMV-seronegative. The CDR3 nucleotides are TGTGCCTCCGACCCTCGGCTAGCGGGAGGGTACAATGAGCAGTTCTTC. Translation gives CASDPRLAGGYNEQFF.